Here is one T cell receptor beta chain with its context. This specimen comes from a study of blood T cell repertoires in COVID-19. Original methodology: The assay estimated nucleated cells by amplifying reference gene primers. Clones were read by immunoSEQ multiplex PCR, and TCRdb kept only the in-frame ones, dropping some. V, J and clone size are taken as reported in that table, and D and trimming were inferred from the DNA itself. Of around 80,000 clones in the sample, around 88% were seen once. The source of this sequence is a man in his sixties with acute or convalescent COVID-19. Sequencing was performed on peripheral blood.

The CDR3, as DNA: TGCGCCAGCAGCCTGCCCGGGACAGAAGCTTTCTTT. It translates to CASSLPGTEAFF. The genes are TRBV5-1 and TRBJ1-1, with a possible D match to TRBD1 (6 bases). Per germline, CDR1 SGHRS and CDR2 YFSETQ. The V end was cut by 4 bases, the J end by 8 bases, with 12 bases between. The CDR3 spans 12 residues.